Each of the 29 T cell receptor beta chains below was sequenced from the same sample in a study of T cells after yellow fever vaccination. One entry per CDR3 protein, called by TCRdb with MiXCR from the 5' RACE reads. The sample consists of 500,000 to 650,000 distinct CDR3 sequences, about 12% of them appearing once. The source material was PBMCs, sampled on the day of the yellow fever booster vaccination. Receptors originate from a man aged 25-45 years who received the YFV17D yellow fever vaccine.

In this sample, this clonotype turned up a few times. V and J are TRBV7-8 and TRBJ1-1; a weak D match, TRBD1 (5 bases). There are 15 residues in the CDR3. V was trimmed by 2 bases and J by 4 bases, leaving 14 bases between them. Germline CDR1 reads SGHVS; CDR2 reads FQNEAQ. CDR3 sequence: CASSLSGGFGTEAFF. CDR3 coding DNA: TGTGCCAGCAGCTTATCCGGGGGGTTTGGCACTGAAGCTTTCTTT. Complete variable domain (other parts from reference TRBV7-8 and TRBJ1-1): GAGVSQSPRYKVAKRGQDVALRCDPISGHVSLFWYQQALGQGPEFLTYFQNEAQLDKSGLPSDRFFAERPEGSVSTLKIQRTQQEDSAVYLCASSLSGGFGTEAFFGQGTRLTVV.

The chain couples TRBV28 to TRBJ2-1; 11 positions agree with TRBD2. This CDR3 comprises 14 residues. Germline values: CDR1 MDHEN, CDR2 SYDVKM. The junction had 2 bases not matched to a gene; V was cut back by 10 bases and J by 0 bases. CDR3 nucleotides: TGTGCCACCGGGACTAGCGGCTCCTACAATGAGCAGTTCTTC. Amino acids: CATGTSGSYNEQFF.

The chain employs TRBV5-1 and TRBJ2-7; 8 nucleotides agree with TRBD1. The ends lost 4 bases at V and 2 bases at J; junction bases unmatched: 8. CDR1 is SGHRS and CDR2 is YFSETQ in the germline V gene. The CDR3 loop spans 15 amino acids. Written as DNA, the CDR3 is TGCGCCAGCAGCAGGCAGGGGGCCACCACCTACGAGCAGTACTTC. Its protein product is CASSRQGATTYEQYF.

J is TRBJ2-7 and V is TRBV4-1, with no clear D. V lost 0 bases and J 2 bases, leaving 11 bases between the germline ends. CDR3 size: 15 residues. From germline, CDR1 is MGHRA and CDR2 YSYEKL. In nucleotides, the CDR3 is TGCGCCAGCAGCCAAGAATCTGGCGGAACCTACGAGCAGTACTTC. Protein sequence: CASSQESGGTYEQYF.

This clonotype was detected only a few times. J is TRBJ2-7 and V is TRBV6-1; unclear D gene. The CDR3 is 12 amino acids. Trimming left V 4 bases short and J 2 bases short, with 6 bases between. Germline V gene data show CDR1 as MNHNS and CDR2 as SASEGT. The DNA for the CDR3 is TGTGCCAGCAGTGTCAAAGCCTACGAGCAGTACTTC. This encodes CASSVKAYEQYF.

This clonotype was found a few times. V usage is TRBV29-1 and J usage is TRBJ2-3; TRBD2 agrees at 14 bases. This CDR3 contains 16 residues. The junction had 9 bases not matched to a gene; V was cut back by 6 bases and J by 4 bases. CDR1 is SQVTM, CDR2 ANQGSEA, per germline. CDR3 sequence (DNA): TGCAGCGTAGGGACTAGCGGGAGTCGAAGAGCAGATACGCAGTATTTT. Amino acid sequence: CSVGTSGSRRADTQYF.

This clonotype has more than one count but fewer than ten. The V and J genes are TRBV2 and TRBJ2-5; D is ambiguous. Trimming stripped 7 bases from V and 1 base from J, with 7 bases between. The CDR3 is made up of 12 amino acids. From germline, CDR1 is SNHLY and CDR2 FYNNEI. The CDR3, as DNA: TGTGCCAGCACGACGTCCCAAGAGACCCAGTACTTC. Translating gives CASTTSQETQYF.

V usage is TRBV6-6 and J usage is TRBJ2-3; no clear D. V dropped 4 bases and J dropped 6 bases, with 8 bases sitting between them. There are 12 residues in the CDR3. Germline assignment: CDR1 MNHNY and CDR2 SVGAGI (reference sequence). As DNA, the CDR3 is TGTGCCAGCAGTTTTGATCAGGATACGCAGTATTTT. Translated, it gives CASSFDQDTQYF.

There are many counts of this clonotype. The rearrangement uses TRBV7-2 and TRBJ2-3; 7 nucleotides match TRBD1. This CDR3 has 14 residues. Germline CDR1 SGHTA, CDR2 FQGNSA. V was pared by 5 bases and J by 7 bases, with 9 bases of the junction left unmatched. CDR3 loop: CASSPVGTDNTQYF. DNA of the CDR3: TGTGCCAGCAGCCCCGTTGGGACAGACAATACGCAGTATTTT. The whole variable domain, remainder taken from reference TRBV7-2 and TRBJ2-3, is GAGVSQSPSNKVTEKGKDVELRCDPISGHTALYWYRQSLGQGLEFLIYFQGNSAPDKSGLPSDRFSAERTGGSVSTLTIQRTQQEDSAVYLCASSPVGTDNTQYFGPGTRLTVL.

The chain has TRBV5-1 and TRBJ1-2; D remains ambiguous. V shed 5 bases and J shed 5 bases, with 7 bases lying between them. Germline lookup yields CDR1 SGHRS and CDR2 YFSETQ. This CDR3 has 11 residues. In nucleotides, the CDR3 is TGCGCCAGCAGGGAGAGTTATGGCTACACCTTC. This translates into CASRESYGYTF.

This clonotype appeared a few times. This chain joins TRBV20-1 and TRBJ1-2; TRBD1 agrees at 9 bases. CDR1 and CDR2 from the germline V gene are DFQATT and SNEGSKA (reference sequence). J lost 8 bases, V lost 3 bases, and 7 bases had no gene match. The CDR3 is 13 amino acids. The CDR3 is CSASLQGAWGYTF. CDR3 coding DNA: TGCAGTGCTAGTCTACAGGGGGCTTGGGGCTACACCTTC.

This clonotype has more than one count but fewer than ten. The V gene is TRBV14, the J gene TRBJ2-5; D call uncertain. Trimming removed 4 bases from V and 4 bases from J, with 10 bases in between. The CDR3 sequence is 13 residues long. The V gene's germline CDR1 is SGHDN and CDR2 FVKESK. The CDR3 loop reads CASSPSGLETQYF. The CDR3 DNA follows: TGTGCCAGCAGCCCATCCGGTTTAGAGACCCAGTACTTC.

This clonotype has just a few counts. The chain couples TRBV29-1 to TRBJ2-3; no clear D gene. CDR1 is SQVTM, CDR2 ANQGSEA, per germline. The germline V and J ends were trimmed by 4 bases and 0 bases, with 8 bases remaining between them. The CDR3 sequence is 13 residues long. As DNA, the CDR3 is TGCAGCGTTGTTACGGGCAGCACAGATACGCAGTATTTT. It encodes CSVVTGSTDTQYF.

This clonotype showed up just a few times. The V gene is TRBV7-2, the J gene TRBJ1-1; 8 positions match TRBD1. The V gene's germline CDR1 is SGHTA and CDR2 FQGNSA. Unmatched junction bases numbered 14, after V lost 4 bases and J lost 10 bases. The CDR3 spans 15 residues. CDR3 amino acids: CASSSRNPTQGGAFF. The CDR3 nucleotides read TGTGCCAGCAGCTCGAGAAACCCTACACAGGGGGGAGCTTTCTTT.

This clonotype turned up a few times. The chain recombines TRBV3-1 with TRBJ2-7; 8 nucleotides agree with TRBD1. The V gene's germline CDR1 is LGHDT and CDR2 YNNKEL (reference sequence). J was trimmed by 4 bases and V by 7 bases; bases with no gene match: 12. The CDR3 extends over 15 amino acids. CDR3 loop: CASTLTGQGAYEQYF. The CDR3 DNA reads as TGTGCCAGCACTCTTACGGGGCAGGGGGCTTACGAGCAGTACTTC.

This clonotype has only a few counts. The rearrangement uses TRBV6-5 and TRBJ1-1; 11 bases line up with TRBD1. Germline assignment: CDR1 MNHEY and CDR2 SVGAGI. J was trimmed by 12 bases and V by 6 bases; bases with no gene match: 6. The CDR3 consists of 12 residues. The CDR3 sequence is CASRGGQGATFF. As DNA, the CDR3 is TGTGCCAGCAGGGGCGGACAGGGGGCAACTTTCTTT.

This clonotype was detected a few times. The chain uses TRBV5-6 and TRBJ1-2; unclear D gene. The CDR3 has 12 residues. CDR1 and CDR2 (germline): SGHDT, YYEEEE. With 4 bases removed from V and 0 bases from J, the gap between germline ends came to 4 bases. Here the CDR3 reads CASSNSNYGYTF. CDR3 nucleotide sequence: TGTGCCAGCAGCAACTCTAACTATGGCTACACCTTC. The whole variable domain, remainder taken from reference TRBV5-6 and TRBJ1-2, is DAGVTQSPTHLIKTRGQQVTLRCSPKSGHDTVSWYQQALGQGPQFIFQYYEEEERQRGNFPDRFSGHQFPNYSSELNVNALLLGDSALYLCASSNSNYGYTFGSGTRLTVV.

This clonotype has only a few counts. The rearrangement uses TRBV10-3 and TRBJ2-7; either TRBD1 or TRBD2 may supply D (5 bases each). The CDR3 runs to 14 residues. V lost 8 bases, J lost 2 bases, and 16 bases lay in between. Germline V gene sequence: CDR1 ENHRY, CDR2 SYGVKD. The CDR3 nucleotides are TGTGCCATCGGCCCCGGGGCGGTTACCTACGAGCAGTACTTC. The encoded protein is CAIGPGAVTYEQYF.

This clonotype was counted only a few times. The chain recombines TRBV27 with TRBJ2-1; tentative D call: TRBD1 (5 bases). V was pared by 3 bases and J by 6 bases, with 9 bases between. The CDR3 spans 13 residues. The V gene's germline CDR1 is MNHEY and CDR2 SMNVEV (reference sequence). This chain's CDR3 is CASSLTAFNEQFF. CDR3 in DNA: TGTGCCAGCAGTTTGACAGCTTTCAATGAGCAGTTCTTC.

The rearrangement joins TRBV9 to TRBJ2-3; 7 bases are shared with TRBD2. CDR1 SGDLS and CDR2 YYNGEE come from the germline V gene. The ends lost 4 bases at V and 6 bases at J; junction bases unmatched: 11. The CDR3 consists of 15 residues. This CDR3 is CASSSRGAGSDTQYF. The CDR3 nucleotides are TGTGCCAGCAGCTCTAGGGGAGCGGGGTCGGATACGCAGTATTTT.

This clonotype was seen ten or more times. The chain employs TRBV11-2 and TRBJ1-6; TRBD1 matches 7 bases. Germline V gene data show CDR1 as SGHAT and CDR2 as FQNNGV. The CDR3 covers 14 residues. V lost 5 bases, J lost 7 bases, and 5 bases stayed unmatched. The CDR3: CASSPDRVNSPLHF. CDR3 in DNA: TGTGCCAGCAGCCCCGACAGGGTAAATTCACCCCTCCACTTT.

This chain joins TRBV30 and TRBJ1-1; D is perhaps TRBD1 (6 bases). The germline V and J ends were trimmed by 5 bases and 9 bases, with 16 bases remaining between them. Germline loops: CDR1 GTSNPN, CDR2 SVGIG (reference sequence). The CDR3 is 12 amino acids. CDR3 region: CAWSGGGPQAFF. In DNA form, the CDR3 reads TGTGCCTGGTCCGGAGGGGGACCCCAAGCTTTCTTT.

This clonotype occurred a few times. V usage is TRBV7-2 and J usage is TRBJ2-1; the D call may be TRBD1 or TRBD2 (5 bases each). The V gene lost 7 bases and the J gene lost 8 bases, with 18 bases spanning the gap. Germline lookup yields CDR1 SGHTA and CDR2 FQGNSA. The CDR3 is 14 residues long. The CDR3 nucleotides read TGTGCCAGCAACATCGTCAGGGAGTTCGATGAGCAGTTCTTC. Residues: CASNIVREFDEQFF.

This rearrangement joins TRBV30 to TRBJ2-7; D assignment may be TRBD1 or TRBD2 (6 bases each). Looked up from germline, CDR1 is GTSNPN and CDR2 is SVGIG (reference sequence). With 4 bases removed from V and 4 bases from J, the gap between germline ends came to 14 bases. The CDR3 runs to 13 residues. CDR3 in amino acids: CAWKRGGTYEQYF. DNA for the CDR3: TGTGCCTGGAAGAGAGGGGGGACGTACGAGCAGTACTTC. The full variable domain, with the rest looked up from reference TRBV30 and TRBJ2-7, is SQTIHQWPATLVQPVGSPLSLECTVEGTSNPNLYWYRQAAGRGLQLLFYSVGIGQISSEVPQNLSASRPQDRQFILSSKKLLLSDSGFYLCAWKRGGTYEQYFGPGTRLTVT.

This chain uses TRBV20-1 with TRBJ2-6, with D possibly TRBD2 on 5 matching bases. The V end lost 5 bases, the J end lost 2 bases, and 13 bases lay between the germline ends. The CDR3 spans 15 residues. Germline CDR1 reads DFQATT; CDR2 reads SNEGSKA (reference sequence). The CDR3 region has the DNA TGCAGTGCTGTCAACCCGGGGACTGGGGCCAACGTCCTGACTTTC. Encoded protein: CSAVNPGTGANVLTF.

The chain links TRBV5-1 to TRBJ2-5; 10 bases map to TRBD2. CDR3 size: 15 residues. V lost 3 bases, J lost 4 bases, and 6 bases stayed unmatched. The germline V gene encodes CDR1 SGHRS and CDR2 YFSETQ. In nucleotides, the CDR3 is TGCGCCAGCAGCTCAACTAGCGGGATTCGAGAGACCCAGTACTTC. This encodes CASSSTSGIRETQYF.

This clonotype was seen a few times. V gene TRBV11-2 combines with J gene TRBJ2-7; no clear D. The length of the CDR3 is 13 residues. The V end was cut by 4 bases, the J end by 1 base, with 8 bases between. Germline lookup yields CDR1 SGHAT and CDR2 FQNNGV. CDR3 in DNA: TGTGCCAGCAGCTCGGACCAGTCCTACGAGCAGTACTTC. Amino acid sequence: CASSSDQSYEQYF. The full variable domain, completed using reference TRBV11-2 and TRBJ2-7, is EAGVAQSPRYKIIEKRQSVAFWCNPISGHATLYWYQQILGQGPKLLIQFQNNGVVDDSQLPKDRFSAERLKGVDSTLKIQPAKLEDSAVYLCASSSDQSYEQYFGPGTRLTVT.

This chain connects TRBV5-1 to TRBJ2-5, with D maybe TRBD2 (6 bases). In germline, CDR1 is SGHRS, CDR2 YFSETQ. CDR3 length: 15 amino acids. The V and J ends lost 2 bases and 3 bases respectively, with 14 bases between them. The DNA of the CDR3 is TGCGCCAGCAGCTTAGGACTAACGCCTGAAGAGACCCAGTACTTC. It is translated as CASSLGLTPEETQYF. Drawing the rest from reference TRBV5-1 and TRBJ2-5, the complete variable domain is KAGVTQTPRYLIKTRGQQVTLSCSPISGHRSVSWYQQTPGQGLQFLFEYFSETQRNKGNFPGRFSGRQFSNSRSEMNVSTLELGDSALYLCASSLGLTPEETQYFGPGTRLLVL.

The table lists this clonotype with a few counts. This chain uses TRBV10-3 with TRBJ1-2, with 8 bases matching TRBD1. The J segment lost 8 bases and the V segment lost 8 bases, leaving 13 bases of the junction unmatched. The CDR3 runs to 14 residues. CDR1 and CDR2 from the germline V gene are ENHRY and SYGVKD. The CDR3 bases are TGTGCCATCCGCGAGTCAGGGGGCGCGGACGGCTACACCTTC. Translated, it gives CAIRESGGADGYTF.